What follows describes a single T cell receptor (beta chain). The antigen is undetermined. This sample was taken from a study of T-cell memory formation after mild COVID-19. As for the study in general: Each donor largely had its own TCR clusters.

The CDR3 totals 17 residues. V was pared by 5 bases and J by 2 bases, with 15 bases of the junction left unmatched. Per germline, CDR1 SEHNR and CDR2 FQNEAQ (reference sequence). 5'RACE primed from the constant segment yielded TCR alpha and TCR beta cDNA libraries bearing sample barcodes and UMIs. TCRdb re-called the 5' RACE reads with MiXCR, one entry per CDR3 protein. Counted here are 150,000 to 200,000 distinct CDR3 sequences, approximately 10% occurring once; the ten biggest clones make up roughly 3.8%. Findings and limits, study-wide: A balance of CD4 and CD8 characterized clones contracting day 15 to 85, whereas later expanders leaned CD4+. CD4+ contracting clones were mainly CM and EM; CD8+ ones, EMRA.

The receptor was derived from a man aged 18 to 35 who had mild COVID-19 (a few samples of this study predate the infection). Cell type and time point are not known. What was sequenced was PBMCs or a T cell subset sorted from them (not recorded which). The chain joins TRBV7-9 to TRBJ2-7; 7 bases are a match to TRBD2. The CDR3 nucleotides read TGTGCCAGCAGCCCTACTCCGGGACGGGGGGTCGCCTACGAGCAGTACTTC. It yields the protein CASSPTPGRGVAYEQYF.